The rows below give T cell receptor beta chains drawn from one sample of a study of CD8 T cells in ankylosing spondylitis. TCRdb independently ran MiXCR on the 5' RACE reads; one entry per CDR3 protein. Among approximately 440,000 distinct CDR3 sequences listed, 15% to 20% were seen once. Sequencing used blood, either unsorted or a sorted T cell fraction (not recorded which). The receptors were gathered from a male donor with ankylosing spondylitis. CDR3s include the opening cysteine and the closing phenylalanine or tryptophan. D genes are given only for firm matches. Size tells how often a clone was seen (once, few, many) or the class of an expanded clone, and some rows leave it out.

v_call	j_call	clone_size	d_call	cdr3_nt	cdr3_aa
TRBV5-8	TRBJ2-5	few	TRBD1	TGTGCCAGCAGCACTGGGACAGGGTGGGTGGAGGAGACCCAGTACTTC	CASSTGTGWVEETQYF
TRBV9	TRBJ2-3	NA	NA	TGTGCCAGCTCTCCTGGGGGGAGTAGAAGCACAGATACGCAGTATTTT	CASSPGGSRSTDTQYF
TRBV5-6	TRBJ2-2	few	TRBD2	TGTGCCAGCAGCCCCGGACTAGCGGGAAAAGCAACCGGGGAGCTGTTTTTT	CASSPGLAGKATGELFF
TRBV2	TRBJ2-5	NA	TRBD2	TGTGCCAGCAGTCGGACGACTAGCGGGAGTGGGGAGACCCAGTACTTC	CASSRTTSGSGETQYF
TRBV5-1	TRBJ2-2	NA	TRBD1	TGCGCCAGCAGCTTGGCACAGGGGGGCACCGGGGAGCTGTTTTTT	CASSLAQGGTGELFF
TRBV9	TRBJ1-5	NA	NA	TGTGCCAGCAGCGTAGACGGCAATCAGCCCCAGCATTTT	CASSVDGNQPQHF
TRBV29-1	TRBJ1-1	NA	NA	TGCAGCGTTGAAGGGACAGCTGAAGCTTTCTTT	CSVEGTAEAFF
TRBV20-1	TRBJ2-5	many	NA	TGCAGTGTCTCGACATCTCAAGAGACCCAGTACTTC	CSVSTSQETQYF
TRBV20-1	TRBJ2-7	NA	NA	TGCAGTGCTAGAGATTGGGGATCCCAGGACGAGCAGTACTTC	CSARDWGSQDEQYF
TRBV6-5	TRBJ1-3	few	NA	TGTGCCAGCAGTTACGGGGCAGTTTCTGGAAACACCATATATTTT	CASSYGAVSGNTIYF
TRBV5-1	TRBJ1-1	NA	TRBD1	TGCGCCAGCACCCCCCGTCCACTACAGGGGATCACTGAAGCTTTCTTT	CASTPRPLQGITEAFF
TRBV5-1	TRBJ2-1	NA	NA	TGCGCCAGCAGCTTGGTTGCGGGTTATGAGCAGTTCTTC	CASSLVAGYEQFF
TRBV11-3	TRBJ1-2	few	NA	TGTGCCAGCGGCCCCCTTAACTATGGCTACACCTTC	CASGPLNYGYTF
TRBV25-1	TRBJ2-4	NA	TRBD1	TGTGCCAGCAGTGGGGGACAGGGGTTAGCCAAAAACATTCAGTACTTC	CASSGGQGLAKNIQYF
TRBV28	TRBJ2-3	NA	TRBD2	TGTGCCAGCAGTTTACTAGCGGGGAGAGACACAGATACGCAGTATTTT	CASSLLAGRDTDTQYF
TRBV6-1	TRBJ2-7	few	NA	TGTGCCAGCAGCAGAGGTGGGCAGGGCTACGAGCAGTACTTC	CASSRGGQGYEQYF
TRBV20-1	TRBJ2-7	few	NA	TGCAGTGCAATATCAGGGGACTACTCGAGCTACGAGCAGTACTTC	CSAISGDYSSYEQYF
TRBV6-2/TRBV6-3	TRBJ2-5	NA	TRBD1	TGTGCCACCCACCCCGGTAGGACAGGACGAGAGACCCAGTACTTC	CATHPGRTGRETQYF
TRBV28	TRBJ2-7	NA	NA	TGTGCCAGCTGTACTACTCTCTCCTACGAGCAGTACTTC	CASCTTLSYEQYF
TRBV20-1	TRBJ2-7	NA	TRBD2	TGCAGTGCTACTTACGGACTAGCCAGCTACGAGCAGTACTTC	CSATYGLASYEQYF
TRBV12-3/TRBV12-4	TRBJ2-1	many	NA	TGTGCCAGTTCCGGGTCCTACAATGAGCAGTTCTTC	CASSGSYNEQFF
TRBV20-1	TRBJ1-2	few	TRBD1	TGCAGTGCTCCTAGCCCCCGACAGGGGAGCTATGGCTACACCTTC	CSAPSPRQGSYGYTF
TRBV5-1	TRBJ2-7	many	NA	TGCGCCAGCAGCTTGGGCGGAGGCAGAGTCTACGAGCAGTACTTC	CASSLGGGRVYEQYF
TRBV11-2	TRBJ1-2	NA	TRBD1	TGTGCCAGCGCCCAGGGGGCTAACTATGGCTACACCTTC	CASAQGANYGYTF
TRBV28	TRBJ2-7	NA	NA	TGTGCCAGCAGTCCATACTCCGGCGGCTACGAGCAGTACTTC	CASSPYSGGYEQYF
TRBV12-3/TRBV12-4	TRBJ2-7	many	NA	TGTGCCAGCAGGGCAGGGGTTAAGTCCGAGCAGTACTTC	CASRAGVKSEQYF
TRBV19	TRBJ1-2	NA	TRBD1	TGTGCCAGTAGAAGGGACAGGGGCGGTTCTGGCTACACCTTC	CASRRDRGGSGYTF
TRBV29-1	TRBJ2-1	many	NA	TGCAGCGTTGATGAGGTAGTCTACAATGAGCAGTTCTTC	CSVDEVVYNEQFF
TRBV20-1	TRBJ1-1	few	TRBD1	TGCAGTGCCAGACGAAGGGACAGAATGAACACTGAAGCTTTCTTT	CSARRRDRMNTEAFF
TRBV5-4	TRBJ2-1	NA	NA	TGTGCCAGCAGCTTGGGTGGAGGGTTAAGCTCCTACAATGAGCAGTTCTTC	CASSLGGGLSSYNEQFF
TRBV3-1	TRBJ1-1	few	TRBD1	TGTGCCAGCAGCCCTTATGGGACAGGCACTGAAGCTTTCTTT	CASSPYGTGTEAFF
TRBV28	TRBJ1-2	NA	TRBD1	TGTGCCAGCAGGGAGACAGGGGGTGTCTACTATGGCTACACCTTC	CASRETGGVYYGYTF
TRBV3-1	TRBJ2-2	NA	NA	TGTGCCAGCAGCCAACGGAAAATAAGAACCGGGGAGCTGTTTTTT	CASSQRKIRTGELFF
TRBV25-1	TRBJ2-2	NA	NA	TGTGCCAGCAGTGAACCATGGAGTACCGGGGAGCTGTTTTTT	CASSEPWSTGELFF
TRBV20-1	TRBJ2-5	once	NA	TGCAGTGCTGAGGTGGGGTCCGGGGGGCCCGAGACCCAGTACTTC	CSAEVGSGGPETQYF
TRBV12-3/TRBV12-4	TRBJ2-1	many	NA	TGTGCCAGCAGGACAGGTTACAATGAGCAGTTCTTC	CASRTGYNEQFF
TRBV2	TRBJ1-5	NA	NA	TGTGCCAGCAGCGCGACAGAAGGTATGGGTCAGCCCCAGCATTTT	CASSATEGMGQPQHF
TRBV5-1	TRBJ2-5	few	NA	TGCGCCAGCAGCCTGACAGGAGATGTAGGAGAGACCCAGTACTTC	CASSLTGDVGETQYF
TRBV19	TRBJ1-4	few	NA	TGTGCCAGTAGTAGCGACAGGAATGAAAAACTGTTTTTT	CASSSDRNEKLFF
TRBV24-1	TRBJ2-1	NA	TRBD2	TGTGCCACCAGTGACCCAAGCGCGGCTAGCGGATACAATGAGCAGTTCTTC	CATSDPSAASGYNEQFF
TRBV6-1	TRBJ2-6	NA	NA	TGTGCCAGGCCAGTCAGGGGCCGTAGCTCTGGGGCCAACGTCCTGACTTTC	CARPVRGRSSGANVLTF
TRBV7-2	TRBJ1-2	NA	NA	TGTGCCAGCAGCTTTAATCAAGGGGTCGGCTACACCTTC	CASSFNQGVGYTF
TRBV7-7	TRBJ2-2	NA	NA	TGTGCTAGCAGCCCAAGTCCGGGCGGGGAGCTGTTTTTT	CASSPSPGGELFF
TRBV9	TRBJ2-2	few	TRBD2	TGTGCCAGCAGCGTTCAAGCGGGAGGCAACGGGGAGCTGTTTTTT	CASSVQAGGNGELFF
TRBV6-5	TRBJ2-1	NA	NA	TGTGCCAGCAGTTACTCCGGCAGCGCCGCGCACAATGAGCAGTTCTTC	CASSYSGSAAHNEQFF
TRBV20-1	TRBJ2-1	few	NA	TGCAGTGCTAGTCGGGTCGCCGATGAGCAGTTCTTC	CSASRVADEQFF